The 16 T cell receptor beta chains below were found in one sample sequenced in a study of OX40 agonist ivuxolimab in advanced cancers. The method was immunoSEQ multiplex PCR; TCRdb's version includes in-frame clones alone and lacks a portion of them. Among tens of thousands of clones listed, approximately 83% were seen once. The sequencing used CD4+ or CD8+ T cells sorted from blood, collected in a trial of the OX40 agonist ivuxolimab. The source of these receptors is an adult with an advanced solid tumor such as melanoma, head and neck, liver or kidney cancer.

J is TRBJ2-2 and V is TRBV5-5, with 8 bases matching TRBD1. Germline lookup yields CDR1 SGHKS and CDR2 YYEKEE (reference sequence). The CDR3 is 18 residues long. With V trimmed by 4 bases and J by 5 bases, 16 bases remained unmatched. The CDR3 region is CASSRDRRTSLVTGELFF. The CDR3 nucleotides are TGTGCCAGCAGCCGGGACAGGCGAACCTCCTTAGTGACCGGGGAGCTGTTTTTT.

The DNA for the CDR3 is TGTGCCAGCAACGTGGGGGATACCGGGGAGCTGTTTTTT. Translated: CASNVGDTGELFF. The chain combines TRBV11-2 with TRBJ2-2; the D call may be TRBD1 or TRBD2 (5 bases each). The CDR3 contains 13 residues. V was shortened by 7 bases and J by 5 bases, with 11 bases between the two germline ends. CDR1 and CDR2 (germline): SGHAT, FQNNGV.

This clone was found a few times. The rearrangement links TRBV4-1 to TRBJ1-5; a weak D match, TRBD1 (5 bases). Germline lookup yields CDR1 MGHRA and CDR2 YSYEKL. The V gene lost 0 bases and the J gene lost 6 bases, with 6 bases spanning the gap. The CDR3 runs 13 residues. The CDR3 here is CASSQDGGQPQHF. CDR3 nucleotides: TGCGCCAGCAGCCAAGATGGGGGTCAGCCCCAGCATTTT.

This sequence joins TRBV4-1 and TRBJ2-7, with 11 bases matching TRBD1. V shed 0 bases and J 3 bases; nucleotides not matched to a gene: 1. The V gene's germline CDR1 is MGHRA and CDR2 YSYEKL. This CDR3 region has 15 residues. The CDR3 loop reads CASSQEGQGGYEQYF. DNA for the CDR3: TGCGCCAGCAGCCAAGAGGGACAGGGGGGCTACGAGCAGTACTTC.

The V gene is TRBV7-8, the J gene TRBJ2-7; TRBD2 matches 8 bases. Germline V gene data show CDR1 as SGHVS and CDR2 as FQNEAQ. The CDR3 contains 16 residues. V dropped 5 bases and J dropped 4; count of bases not matched to a gene: 13. This CDR3 is CASSATAGGAIYEQYF. The CDR3 region has the DNA TGTGCCAGCAGCGCCACGGCGGGGGGCGCGATATACGAGCAGTACTTC.

This clone was observed a few times. The rearrangement links TRBV27 to TRBJ1-4; D is possibly TRBD1 (5 bases). This CDR3 is 14 amino acids long. The V gene lost 6 bases and the J gene lost 8 bases, with 16 bases spanning the gap. Germline CDR1 and CDR2: MNHEY and SMNVEV (reference sequence). The chain's CDR3 is CASSRQWRREKLFF. The CDR3 coding sequence is TGTGCCAGCAGCCGACAGTGGAGAAGGGAAAAACTGTTTTTT.

V usage is TRBV5-1 and J usage is TRBJ2-7, with 10 bases identical to TRBD1. This CDR3 spans 17 amino acids. Germline loops: CDR1 SGHRS, CDR2 YFSETQ. With 1 base clipped from V and 1 base from J, the junction kept 8 bases outside the gene matches. CDR3 bases: TGCGCCAGCAGCTTGCCGACAGGGGGCGCGGGATCCTACGAGCAGTACTTC. Encoded protein: CASSLPTGGAGSYEQYF. Together with reference TRBV5-1 and TRBJ2-7, the CDR3 gives the full variable domain: KAGVTQTPRYLIKTRGQQVTLSCSPISGHRSVSWYQQTPGQGLQFLFEYFSETQRNKGNFPGRFSGRQFSNSRSEMNVSTLELGDSALYLCASSLPTGGAGSYEQYFGPGTRLTVT.

The chain uses TRBV6-5 and TRBJ1-2; D remains ambiguous. CDR3 length: 13 amino acids. The germline V gene encodes CDR1 MNHEY and CDR2 SVGAGI. Trimming removed 5 bases from V and 8 bases from J, with 15 bases in between. This CDR3 reads CASSADGERGYTF. The CDR3 region has the DNA TGTGCCAGCAGTGCCGACGGGGAGAGAGGCTACACCTTC.

The chain combines TRBV6-5 with TRBJ2-5; 10 nucleotides agree with TRBD2. With 5 bases clipped from V and 5 bases from J, the junction kept 2 bases outside the gene matches. This CDR3 comprises 13 residues. CDR1 and CDR2 (germline): MNHEY, SVGAGI. As DNA, the CDR3 is TGTGCCAGCAGTAGCGGGGGGGTTGAGACCCAGTACTTC. It translates to CASSSGGVETQYF.

V and J are TRBV27 and TRBJ2-7; D is unclear. From germline, CDR1 is MNHEY and CDR2 SMNVEV (reference sequence). V was shortened by 7 bases and J by 3 bases, with 16 bases between the two germline ends. This CDR3 has 14 residues. The CDR3 is CASTPLGKLYEQYF. The CDR3 nucleotides are TGTGCCAGCACTCCCCTAGGGAAACTCTACGAGCAGTACTTC.

This clone was picked up one time. The genes are TRBV27 and TRBJ2-3; D not resolved. V was shortened by 0 bases and J by 5 bases, with 3 bases between the two germline ends. Germline values: CDR1 MNHEY, CDR2 SMNVEV (reference sequence). The CDR3 has 12 amino acids. CDR3 DNA: TGTGCCAGCAGTTTATCTTTAGATACGCAGTATTTT. It codes for CASSLSLDTQYF.

The V gene is TRBV27, the J gene TRBJ2-1, with 8 bases aligning to TRBD2. The CDR3 has 12 residues. V lost 10 bases, J lost 13 bases, and 12 bases stayed unmatched. The V gene's germline CDR1 is MNHEY and CDR2 SMNVEV (reference sequence). The DNA of the CDR3 is TGTGCCACCGCGCCGGGGGGGGCCTTCCAGTTCTTC. As protein: CATAPGGAFQFF.

The chain uses TRBV7-9 and TRBJ2-5, with 10 bases fitting TRBD2. The CDR3 has 16 amino acids. Germline trimming cut 5 bases from V and 5 bases from J; bases unmatched to any gene: 11. Germline V gives CDR1 SEHNR, CDR2 FQNEAQ (reference sequence). In DNA, the CDR3 is TGTGCCAGCAGCGCCTTCGAGCGGGGGGGCCGGGAGACCCAGTACTTC. Translated, it gives CASSAFERGGRETQYF.

J is TRBJ2-3 and V is TRBV6-5; perhaps TRBD2 as D (6 bases). Trimming left V 2 bases short and J 7 bases short, with 10 bases between. Germline V gene lookup returns CDR1 MNHEY and CDR2 SVGAGI. CDR3 size: 13 residues. CDR3 sequence reads: CASSYLEGYTQYF. In nucleotides, the CDR3 is TGTGCCAGCAGTTACCTGGAGGGTTATACGCAGTATTTT.

J is TRBJ2-7 and V is TRBV9, with D possibly being TRBD1 (5 bases). The V gene lost 4 bases and the J gene lost 3 bases, with 8 bases spanning the gap. The CDR3 consists of 12 residues. From germline, CDR1 is SGDLS and CDR2 YYNGEE. The CDR3 region has the DNA TGTGCCAGCAGCCCCGACAGCTACGAGCAGTACTTC. Protein: CASSPDSYEQYF.

The V gene is TRBV5-4, the J gene TRBJ2-1, with 10 bases aligning to TRBD1. The V gene's germline CDR1 is SGHNT and CDR2 YYREEE (reference sequence). There are 13 residues in the CDR3. V lost 0 bases to trimming and J lost 14 bases; unmatched junction nucleotides: 5. CDR3 amino acids: CASSLGDGTGEFF. In DNA form, the CDR3 reads TGTGCCAGCAGCTTGGGAGATGGGACAGGGGAGTTCTTC.